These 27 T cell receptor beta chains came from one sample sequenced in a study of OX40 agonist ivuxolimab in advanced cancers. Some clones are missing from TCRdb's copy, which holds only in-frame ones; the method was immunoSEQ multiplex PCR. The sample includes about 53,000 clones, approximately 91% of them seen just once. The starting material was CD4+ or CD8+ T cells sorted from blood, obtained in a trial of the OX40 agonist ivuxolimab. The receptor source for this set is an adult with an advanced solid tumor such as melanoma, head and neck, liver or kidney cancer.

The CDR3 DNA follows: TGTGCCAGTTACGGGGGTCGTTATGGCTACACCTTC. Amino acids: CASYGGRYGYTF. The chain recombines TRBV6-5 with TRBJ1-2; tentative D call: TRBD1 (5 bases). In germline, CDR1 is MNHEY, CDR2 SVGAGI. CDR3 length: 12 residues. V lost 9 bases and J 5 bases, leaving 13 bases between the germline ends.

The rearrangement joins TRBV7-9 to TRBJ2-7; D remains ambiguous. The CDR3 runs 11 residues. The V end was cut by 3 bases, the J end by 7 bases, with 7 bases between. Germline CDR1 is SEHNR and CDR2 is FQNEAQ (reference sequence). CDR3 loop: CASSLTEEQYF. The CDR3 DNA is TGTGCCAGCAGCTTGACGGAAGAGCAGTACTTC. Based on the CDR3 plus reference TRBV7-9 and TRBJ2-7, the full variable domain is DTGVSQNPRHKITKRGQNVTFRCDPISEHNRLYWYRQTLGQGPEFLTYFQNEAQLEKSRLLSDRFSAERPKGSFSTLEIQRTEQGDSAMYLCASSLTEEQYFGPGTRLTVT.

CDR3 in amino acids: CASSDQDTEAFF. The CDR3, as DNA: TGTGCCAGCAGTGATCAGGACACTGAAGCTTTCTTT. The chain carries TRBV2 and TRBJ1-1, with no clear D. V was pared by 3 bases and J by 3 bases, with 5 bases between. Germline-derived CDR1 and CDR2 are SNHLY and FYNNEI. The length of the CDR3 is 12 residues.

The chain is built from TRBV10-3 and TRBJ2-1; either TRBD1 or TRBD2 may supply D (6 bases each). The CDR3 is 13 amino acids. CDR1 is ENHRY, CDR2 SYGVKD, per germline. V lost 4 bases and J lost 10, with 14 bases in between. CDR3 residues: CAISVGGLSEQFF. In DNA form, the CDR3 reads TGTGCCATCAGTGTTGGGGGGCTCTCGGAGCAGTTCTTC.

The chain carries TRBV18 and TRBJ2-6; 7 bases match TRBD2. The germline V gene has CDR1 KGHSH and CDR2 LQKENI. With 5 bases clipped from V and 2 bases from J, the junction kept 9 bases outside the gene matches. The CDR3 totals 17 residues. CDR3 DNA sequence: TGTGCCAGCTCATCGATCCGTACTAGCGCTGGGGCCAACGTCCTGACTTTC. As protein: CASSSIRTSAGANVLTF. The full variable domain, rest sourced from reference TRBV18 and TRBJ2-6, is NAGVMQNPRHLVRRRGQEARLRCSPMKGHSHVYWYRQLPEEGLKFMVYLQKENIIDESGMPKERFSAEFPKEGPSILRIQQVVRGDSAAYFCASSSIRTSAGANVLTFGAGSRLTVL.

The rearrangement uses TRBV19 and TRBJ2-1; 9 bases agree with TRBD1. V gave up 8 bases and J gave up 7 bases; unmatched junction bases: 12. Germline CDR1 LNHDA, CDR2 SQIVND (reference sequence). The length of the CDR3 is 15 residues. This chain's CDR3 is CASGYTAGTGNEQFF. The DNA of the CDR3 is TGTGCCAGTGGGTATACCGCCGGGACAGGGAATGAGCAGTTCTTC.

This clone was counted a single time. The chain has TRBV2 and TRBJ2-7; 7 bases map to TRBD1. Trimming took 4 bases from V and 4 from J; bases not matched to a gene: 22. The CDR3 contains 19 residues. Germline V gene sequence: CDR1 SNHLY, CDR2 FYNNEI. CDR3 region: CASSGGTARTANGQYEQYF. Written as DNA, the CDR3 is TGTGCCAGCAGTGGGGGGACAGCGCGTACTGCAAATGGGCAGTACGAGCAGTACTTC. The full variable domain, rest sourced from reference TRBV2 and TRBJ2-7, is EPEVTQTPSHQVTQMGQEVILRCVPISNHLYFYWYRQILGQKVEFLVSFYNNEISEKSEIFDDQFSVERPDGSNFTLKIRSTKLEDSAMYFCASSGGTARTANGQYEQYFGPGTRLTVT.

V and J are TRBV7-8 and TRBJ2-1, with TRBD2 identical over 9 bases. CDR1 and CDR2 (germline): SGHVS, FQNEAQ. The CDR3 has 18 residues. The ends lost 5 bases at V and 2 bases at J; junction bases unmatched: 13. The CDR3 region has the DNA TGTGCCAGCAGCAGTAGAGTCCCCGGGACTAGCCCCTACAATGAGCAGTTCTTC. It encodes CASSSRVPGTSPYNEQFF.

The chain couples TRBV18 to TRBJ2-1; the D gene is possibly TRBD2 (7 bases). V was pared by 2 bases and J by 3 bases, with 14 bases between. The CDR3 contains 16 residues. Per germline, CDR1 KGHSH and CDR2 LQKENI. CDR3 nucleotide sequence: TGTGCCAGCTCACCAAAGCGGGACAAGAACTACAATGAGCAGTTCTTC. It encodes CASSPKRDKNYNEQFF.

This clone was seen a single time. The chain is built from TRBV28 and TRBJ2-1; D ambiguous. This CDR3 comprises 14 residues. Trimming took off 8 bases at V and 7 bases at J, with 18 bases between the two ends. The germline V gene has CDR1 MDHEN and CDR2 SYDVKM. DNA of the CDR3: TGTGCCAGCGGGTCTAGACGATCGAGGAATGAGCAGTTCTTC. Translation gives CASGSRRSRNEQFF.

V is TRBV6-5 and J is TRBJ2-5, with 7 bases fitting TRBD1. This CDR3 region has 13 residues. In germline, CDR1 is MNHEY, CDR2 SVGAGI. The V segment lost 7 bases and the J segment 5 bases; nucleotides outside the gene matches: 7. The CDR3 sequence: CASTRGPWETQYF. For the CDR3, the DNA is TGTGCCAGCACGAGGGGGCCCTGGGAGACCCAGTACTTC.

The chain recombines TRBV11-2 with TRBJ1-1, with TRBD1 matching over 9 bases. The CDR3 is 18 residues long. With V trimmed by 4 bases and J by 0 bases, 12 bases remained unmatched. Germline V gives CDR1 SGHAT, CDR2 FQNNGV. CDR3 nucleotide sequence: TGTGCCAGCAGCTCAGACCGGGGACAGGGAGGACTGAACACTGAAGCTTTCTTT. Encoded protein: CASSSDRGQGGLNTEAFF.

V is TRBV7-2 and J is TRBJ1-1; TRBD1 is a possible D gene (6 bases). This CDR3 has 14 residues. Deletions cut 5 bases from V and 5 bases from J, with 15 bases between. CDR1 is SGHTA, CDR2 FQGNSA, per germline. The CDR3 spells CASSTYRVGTEAFF. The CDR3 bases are TGTGCCAGCAGCACATACAGGGTCGGGACTGAAGCTTTCTTT.

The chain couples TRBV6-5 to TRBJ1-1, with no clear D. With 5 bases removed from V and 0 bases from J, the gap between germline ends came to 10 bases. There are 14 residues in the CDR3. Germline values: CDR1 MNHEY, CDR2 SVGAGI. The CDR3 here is CASSAGPMNTEAFF. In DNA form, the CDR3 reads TGTGCCAGCAGTGCCGGGCCTATGAACACTGAAGCTTTCTTT.

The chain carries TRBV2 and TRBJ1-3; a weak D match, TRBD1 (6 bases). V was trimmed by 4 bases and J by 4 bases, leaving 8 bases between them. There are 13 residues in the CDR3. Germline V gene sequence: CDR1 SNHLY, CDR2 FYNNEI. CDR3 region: CASSAGEGNTIYF. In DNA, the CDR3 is TGTGCCAGCAGTGCAGGGGAAGGAAACACCATATATTTT.

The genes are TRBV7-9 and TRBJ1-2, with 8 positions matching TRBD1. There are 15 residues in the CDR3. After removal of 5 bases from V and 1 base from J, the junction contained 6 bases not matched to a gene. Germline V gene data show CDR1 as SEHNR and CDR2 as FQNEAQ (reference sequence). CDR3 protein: CASSQSGGVNYGYTF. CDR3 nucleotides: TGTGCCAGCAGCCAATCAGGGGGCGTTAACTATGGCTACACCTTC.

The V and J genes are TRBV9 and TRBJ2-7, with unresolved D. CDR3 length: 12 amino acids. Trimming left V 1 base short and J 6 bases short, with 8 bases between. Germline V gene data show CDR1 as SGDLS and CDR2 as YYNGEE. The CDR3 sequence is CASSVQDGEQYF. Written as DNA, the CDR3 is TGTGCCAGCAGCGTACAGGATGGCGAGCAGTACTTC. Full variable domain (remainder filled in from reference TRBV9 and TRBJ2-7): DSGVTQTPKHLITATGQRVTLRCSPRSGDLSVYWYQQSLDQGLQFLIQYYNGEERAKGNILERFSAQQFPDLHSELNLSSLELGDSALYFCASSVQDGEQYFGPGTRLTVT.

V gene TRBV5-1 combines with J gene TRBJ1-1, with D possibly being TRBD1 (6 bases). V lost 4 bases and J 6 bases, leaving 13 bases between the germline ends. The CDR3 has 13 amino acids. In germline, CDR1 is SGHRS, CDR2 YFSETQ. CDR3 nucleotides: TGCGCCAGCAGCCGAAGGGAGGGGGCTGAAGCTTTCTTT. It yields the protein CASSRREGAEAFF.

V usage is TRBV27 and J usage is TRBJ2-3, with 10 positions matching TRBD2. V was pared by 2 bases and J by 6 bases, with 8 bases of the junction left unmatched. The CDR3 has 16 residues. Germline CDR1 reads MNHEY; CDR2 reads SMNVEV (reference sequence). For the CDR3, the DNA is TGTGCCAGCAGTTTAGGGCTAGCGGGGGTCGGGGATACGCAGTATTTT. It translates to CASSLGLAGVGDTQYF.

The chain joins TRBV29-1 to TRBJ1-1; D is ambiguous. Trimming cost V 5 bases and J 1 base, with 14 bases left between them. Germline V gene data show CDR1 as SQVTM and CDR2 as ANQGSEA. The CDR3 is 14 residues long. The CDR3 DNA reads TGCAGCGTTCTCCCCCCAATTCAGAACACTGAAGCTTTCTTT. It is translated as CSVLPPIQNTEAFF.

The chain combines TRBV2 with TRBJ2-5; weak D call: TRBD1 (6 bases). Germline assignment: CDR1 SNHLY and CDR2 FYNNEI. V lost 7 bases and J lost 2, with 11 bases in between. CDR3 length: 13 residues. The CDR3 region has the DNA TGTGCCAGCACTGGACAGAGACAAGAGACCCAGTACTTC. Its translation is CASTGQRQETQYF.

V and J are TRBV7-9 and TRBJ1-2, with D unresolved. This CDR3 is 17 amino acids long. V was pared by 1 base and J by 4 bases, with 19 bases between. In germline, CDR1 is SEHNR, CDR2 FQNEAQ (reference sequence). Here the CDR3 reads CASSLEELHGRAYGYTF. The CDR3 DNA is TGTGCCAGCAGCTTAGAGGAATTACACGGGAGGGCCTATGGCTACACCTTC.

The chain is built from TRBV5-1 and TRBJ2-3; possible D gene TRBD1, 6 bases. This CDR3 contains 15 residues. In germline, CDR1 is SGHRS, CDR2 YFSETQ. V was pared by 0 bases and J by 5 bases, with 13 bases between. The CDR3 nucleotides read TGCGCCAGCAGCTTGGTGGCAGGGGAAATAGATACGCAGTATTTT. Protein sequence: CASSLVAGEIDTQYF.

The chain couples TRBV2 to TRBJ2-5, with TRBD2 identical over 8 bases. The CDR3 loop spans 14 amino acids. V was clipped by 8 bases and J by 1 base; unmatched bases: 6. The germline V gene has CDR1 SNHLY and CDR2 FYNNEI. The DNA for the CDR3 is TGTGCCAGCTCAGGTCGGGGGGGCCAAGAGACCCAGTACTTC. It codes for CASSGRGGQETQYF.

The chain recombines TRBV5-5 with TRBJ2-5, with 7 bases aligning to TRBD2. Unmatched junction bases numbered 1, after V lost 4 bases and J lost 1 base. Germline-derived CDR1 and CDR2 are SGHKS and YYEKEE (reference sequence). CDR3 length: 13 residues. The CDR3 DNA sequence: TGTGCCAGCAGCCCTAGCGGCCAAGAGACCCAGTACTTC. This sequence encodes CASSPSGQETQYF. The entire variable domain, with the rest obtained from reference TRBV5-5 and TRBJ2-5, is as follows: DAGVTQSPTHLIKTRGQQVTLRCSPISGHKSVSWYQQVLGQGPQFIFQYYEKEERGRGNFPDRFSARQFPNYSSELNVNALLLGDSALYLCASSPSGQETQYFGPGTRLLVL.

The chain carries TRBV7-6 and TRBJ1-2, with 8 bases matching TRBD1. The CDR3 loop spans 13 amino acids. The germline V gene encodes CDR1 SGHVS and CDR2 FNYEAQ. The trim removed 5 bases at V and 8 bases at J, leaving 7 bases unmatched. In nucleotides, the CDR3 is TGTGCCAGCAGCCTAACCCAGGGGGCCGGCTACACCTTC. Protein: CASSLTQGAGYTF.

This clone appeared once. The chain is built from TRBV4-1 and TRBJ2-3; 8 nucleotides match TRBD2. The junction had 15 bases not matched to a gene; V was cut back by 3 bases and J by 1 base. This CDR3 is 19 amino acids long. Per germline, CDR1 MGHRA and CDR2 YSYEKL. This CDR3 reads CASSQSRGGGGSRTDTQYF. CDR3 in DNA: TGCGCCAGCAGCCAGAGCCGGGGGGGCGGCGGGTCTCGCACAGATACGCAGTATTTT.